A selection of T cell receptor beta chains follows, all from one sample in a study of blood T cell repertoires in COVID-19. Some clones are missing from TCRdb's copy, which holds only in-frame ones; the method was immunoSEQ multiplex PCR. There are more than 400,000 clones in the sample; 80% to 90% occur only once, and roughly 3.1% lies in the top ten. Sequencing was carried out using peripheral blood. The receptors shown here come from a human donor in a cohort sampled during active COVID-19. The CDR3 runs from the conserved cysteine through the conserved F or W. A D gene is named only where the DNA matches it firmly. Clone size is stated in some rows and not others, as once, few, many or a class when expanded.

TRBV7-8	TRBJ1-2	.	.	14	TGTGCCAGCAGCTCGGGACACGATGACTATGGCTACACCTTC	CASSSGHDDYGYTF
TRBV4-1	TRBJ2-3	TRBD1	.	15	TGCGCCAGCAGCCCAGGACAGGGGCTGGTCCCGACGCAGTATTTT	CASSPGQGLVPTQYF
TRBV5-5	TRBJ1-3	.	.	15	TGTGCCAGCAGCCTAGACAGAGACTCTGGAAACACCATATATTTT	CASSLDRDSGNTIYF
TRBV5-5	TRBJ2-3	TRBD1	.	14	TGTGCCAGCAGCCCCGGACAGGGCCCAGATACGCAGTATTTT	CASSPGQGPDTQYF
TRBV7-3	TRBJ1-4	.	.	16	TGTGCCAGCAGCTCATTACGGGGAGCAACTAATGAAAAACTGTTTTTT	CASSSLRGATNEKLFF
TRBV19	TRBJ1-2	TRBD1	.	13	TGTGCCAGTAGTATGGGCACAGGGGAAGGCTACACCTTC	CASSMGTGEGYTF
TRBV4-2	TRBJ2-3	TRBD1	.	15	TGTGCCAGCAGCCCAGAGACAGGGTACACAGATACGCAGTATTTT	CASSPETGYTDTQYF
TRBV19	TRBJ1-2	.	.	13	TGTGCCAGTAGCCAGGACGGGGAATATGGCTACACCTTC	CASSQDGEYGYTF
TRBV28	TRBJ1-3	.	.	14	TGTGCCAGCAGTTTATCAGGCGGGGGAAACACCATATATTTT	CASSLSGGGNTIYF
TRBV27	TRBJ1-1	.	once	16	TGTGCCAGCAGTTTCCGATTGTACTCGGGAAGAACTGAAGCTTTCTTT	CASSFRLYSGRTEAFF
TRBV14	TRBJ2-2	.	once	12	TGTGCCAGCAGCCAGCGTTCCGGGGAGCTGTTTTTT	CASSQRSGELFF
TRBV7-3	TRBJ2-5	.	.	16	TGTGCCAGCAGCCAACTCCCGTTGGCGGGAATGGAGACCCAGTACTTC	CASSQLPLAGMETQYF
TRBV2	TRBJ1-1	.	.	14	TGTGCCAGCAGTGTTGGGCAGGGTGGGACTGAAGCTTTCTTT	CASSVGQGGTEAFF
TRBV19	TRBJ1-2	.	few	14	TGTGCCAGTAGCATACACCTCAGGGGAGACGGCTACACCTTC	CASSIHLRGDGYTF
TRBV7-6	TRBJ1-1	TRBD1	once	14	TGTGCCAGCAGCTCTCGGACAGGGGGTACTGAAGCTTTCTTT	CASSSRTGGTEAFF
TRBV9	TRBJ1-1	.	.	13	TGTGCCAGCAGCTTCAAAGGGGGCACTGAAGCTTTCTTT	CASSFKGGTEAFF
TRBV5-1	TRBJ2-3	TRBD2	.	16	TGCGCCAGCAGCTTGGCCGGAGCGGGAGGTGCAGATACGCAGTATTTT	CASSLAGAGGADTQYF
TRBV7-9	TRBJ2-3	TRBD2	.	16	TGTGCCAGCAGCTTAGGGAGCGGGATCAGCACAGATACGCAGTATTTT	CASSLGSGISTDTQYF
TRBV24-1	TRBJ2-3	.	once	12	TGTGCCACCGGGGGGAGCACAGATACGCAGTATTTT	CATGGSTDTQYF
TRBV6-2/TRBV6-3	TRBJ2-3	.	.	18	TGTGCCAGCAGTTACTCGATATCCGGCGGGACTAGCACAGATACGCAGTATTTT	CASSYSISGGTSTDTQYF
TRBV19	TRBJ1-2	.	.	15	TGTGCCAGTCTTCCCCTCGGCGGGACCAGGGTGGGCTACACCTTC	CASLPLGGTRVGYTF
TRBV7-3	TRBJ2-1	TRBD1	.	16	TGTGCCAGCAGCTTTGGACAGGGGTCGACCTACAATGAGCAGTTCTTC	CASSFGQGSTYNEQFF
TRBV19	TRBJ1-4	TRBD1	.	15	TGTGCCAGCCATTGGACAGGGCGTATTAATGAAAAACTGTTTTTT	CASHWTGRINEKLFF
TRBV9	TRBJ1-6	.	.	13	TGTGCCAGCAGCGGACAACTCAATTCACCCCTCCACTTT	CASSGQLNSPLHF
TRBV3-1/TRBV3-2	TRBJ2-6	.	.	14	TGTGCCAGCAGCACAGGGTGGGGGGCCAACGTCCTGACTTTC	CASSTGWGANVLTF
TRBV7-2	TRBJ2-7	TRBD2	once	14	TGTGCCAGCAGCCTAGCGGGAGCCGCCTACGAGCAGTACTTC	CASSLAGAAYEQYF
TRBV7-9	TRBJ2-7	TRBD1	.	15	TGTGCCAGCAGCCATTCCACCGGGACAGGAGTCGAGCAGTACTTC	CASSHSTGTGVEQYF
TRBV30	TRBJ1-5	.	few	14	TGTGCCTGGAGCGCGATACAGTCCAATCAGCCCCAGCATTTT	CAWSAIQSNQPQHF